This TCR beta chain was captured in a study of CD8 T cells in ankylosing spondylitis. Trimming took 0 bases from V and 5 from J; bases not matched to a gene: 0. The germline V gene has CDR1 ENHRY and CDR2 SYGVKD. The CDR3 is made up of 14 amino acids. Construction of TCR beta libraries was performed using quantitative 5'-RACE with molecular barcodes. In TCRdb, the 5' RACE reads were re-called with MiXCR into one record per CDR3 protein. This table has some 330,000 distinct CDR3 sequences, approximately 8.2% appearing once. Overall study findings and caveats: Earlier reports found some motif variants in synovial fluid and blood in reactive arthritis. Clones linked with disease were CD8+ and fairly uncommon in the peripheral blood. Reportedly, disease-linked clones are significantly enriched in ankylosing spondylitis patients' matched synovial fluid. Characteristic, it appeared, of ankylosing spondylitis blood was a TCR beta motif of roughly eight highly homologous variants.

Of note for this clonotype: The antigen remains unidentified.

This chain joins TRBV10-3 and TRBJ2-3; TRBD1 matches at 9 bases. Sequencing used blood, either unsorted or a sorted T cell fraction (not recorded which). The receptor was derived from a male donor with ankylosing spondylitis. The CDR3 region is CAISESTGGDTQYF. The CDR3, as DNA: TGTGCCATCAGTGAGTCGACAGGGGGAGATACGCAGTATTTT.